Shown below are 20 T cell receptor beta chains from a single sample sequenced in a study of PD-1 blockade in classical Hodgkin lymphoma. Assay: immunoSEQ multiplex PCR; the TCRdb copy retains only in-frame clones and omits some. The sample records roughly 70,000 clones, over 85% being singletons. Time point reported: newly diagnosed, previously untreated cHL patient sample. Input material: peripheral blood mononuclear cells (PBMCs). These receptors came from a human donor with classical Hodgkin lymphoma.

This chain uses TRBV10-3 with TRBJ2-7; 10 nucleotides agree with TRBD2. J gave up 4 bases and V 11 bases, and 5 bases lay outside the gene matches. The CDR3 spans 12 residues. CDR1 and CDR2 (germline): ENHRY, SYGVKD. The CDR3 reads CAASGGGYEQYF. The DNA of the CDR3 is TGTGCCGCTAGCGGGGGCGGGTACGAGCAGTACTTC.

The chain employs TRBV5-1 and TRBJ1-5; D gene unclear. This CDR3 comprises 17 residues. Germline V gene lookup returns CDR1 SGHRS and CDR2 YFSETQ. Between the trimmed V and J ends, which lost 0 bases and 4 bases, there was a span of 17 bases. The chain's CDR3 is CASSLVGVRDRNQPQHF. CDR3 in DNA: TGCGCCAGCAGCTTGGTGGGAGTAAGGGATCGGAATCAGCCCCAGCATTTT.

The chain uses TRBV5-8 and TRBJ1-2; D perhaps matches TRBD1 (6 bases). The CDR3 runs 13 residues. Trimming left V 5 bases short and J 8 bases short, with 16 bases between. Germline values: CDR1 SGHTS, CDR2 YDEGEE. CDR3 DNA sequence: TGTGCCAGCAGTAATACAGGGAGTAGGGGCTACACCTTC. Translation gives CASSNTGSRGYTF.

For the CDR3, the DNA is TGCGCCAGCAGTCAATCGCGGCGACCTGCAGCTAATGAAAAACTGTTTTTT. This codes for CASSQSRRPAANEKLFF. V gene TRBV23-1 combines with J gene TRBJ1-4, with D unclear. TRBV23-1 carries the ORF label, with uncertain function. Trimming left V 0 bases short and J 3 bases short, with 14 bases between. The CDR3 length is 17 residues.

The V gene is TRBV5-1, the J gene TRBJ2-1; 7 nucleotides agree with TRBD1. This CDR3 has 15 residues. The V gene end was trimmed by 4 bases and the J gene end by 8 bases; junction bases not matched to a gene: 12. From germline, CDR1 is SGHRS and CDR2 YFSETQ. CDR3 sequence (DNA): TGCGCCAGCAGCCCTAGGGGGCCTCCTAAGGATGAGCAGTTCTTC. Amino acids: CASSPRGPPKDEQFF. Full variable domain (missing parts from reference TRBV5-1 and TRBJ2-1): KAGVTQTPRYLIKTRGQQVTLSCSPISGHRSVSWYQQTPGQGLQFLFEYFSETQRNKGNFPGRFSGRQFSNSRSEMNVSTLELGDSALYLCASSPRGPPKDEQFFGPGTRLTVL.

Comment on this clone: Other DNA sequences in the same sample also yield this CDR3. The V gene is TRBV6-5, the J gene TRBJ1-1; D call uncertain. Looked up from germline, CDR1 is MNHEY and CDR2 is SVGAGI. V lost 3 bases and J lost 5, with 13 bases in between. The CDR3 runs 14 residues. The CDR3 DNA reads TGTGCCAGCAGTTATGAGAAGGGAGGGACTGAAGCTTTCTTT. Translating it yields CASSYEKGGTEAFF.

J is TRBJ2-5 and V is TRBV28; the D is unclear. The V and J ends lost 4 bases and 5 bases respectively, with 8 bases between them. The CDR3 totals 12 residues. Germline V gives CDR1 MDHEN, CDR2 SYDVKM. CDR3 residues: CASSSSVETQYF. CDR3 in DNA: TGTGCCAGCAGTTCATCGGTGGAGACCCAGTACTTC.

The chain joins TRBV30 to TRBJ1-2; 9 nucleotides line up with TRBD1. Germline lookup yields CDR1 GTSNPN and CDR2 SVGIG (reference sequence). V was pared by 1 base and J by 8 bases, with 14 bases of the junction left unmatched. The CDR3 loop spans 16 amino acids. CDR3 bases: TGTGCCTGGAGTGGGGGACAGGGTAGGGCCGTCTTGGGCTACACCTTC. Amino acid sequence: CAWSGGQGRAVLGYTF.

The rearrangement links TRBV5-4 to TRBJ1-2, with 11 bases identical to TRBD1. V trimming: 4 bases; J trimming: 1 base; junction bases outside the gene matches: 6. The CDR3 is made up of 16 amino acids. The V gene's germline CDR1 is SGHNT and CDR2 YYREEE (reference sequence). CDR3 sequence: CASSLGTGGYNYGYTF. The CDR3 nucleotides are TGTGCCAGCAGCCTGGGGACAGGGGGATATAACTATGGCTACACCTTC.

The chain joins TRBV28 to TRBJ1-4; D is undetermined. From germline, CDR1 is MDHEN and CDR2 SYDVKM. V was shortened by 5 bases and J by 0 bases, with 19 bases between the two germline ends. The CDR3 spans 18 residues. The CDR3 DNA reads TGTGCCAGCAGTCTATCCTGGCGGCGAAGCGCAACTAATGAAAAACTGTTTTTT. It translates to CASSLSWRRSATNEKLFF.

J is TRBJ1-2 and V is TRBV7-9, with 8 bases identical to TRBD1. The junction had 8 bases not matched to a gene; V was cut back by 2 bases and J by 3 bases. Germline values: CDR1 SEHNR, CDR2 FQNEAQ (reference sequence). The CDR3 covers 16 residues. CDR3 DNA: TGTGCCAGCAGCTTATTCTTAGCAGGGGGCGACTATGGCTACACCTTC. As protein: CASSLFLAGGDYGYTF.

This clone was recorded once. This chain connects TRBV19 to TRBJ1-3, with D possibly matching TRBD1 (6 bases). The V and J ends lost 7 bases and 0 bases respectively, with 10 bases between them. The germline gives CDR1 LNHDA, CDR2 SQIVND (reference sequence). The CDR3 spans 14 residues. The CDR3 reads CASMRTASGNTIYF. The CDR3 DNA sequence: TGTGCCAGTATGAGGACAGCCTCTGGAAACACCATATATTTT.

This rearrangement joins TRBV21-1 to TRBJ1-2; the D call of TRBD1 is as the table states it, not checked on the DNA. TRBV21-1 is termed a pseudogene. This CDR3 comprises 15 residues. The CDR3 DNA is TGTGCCAGCAGCAAGGGACAGGCCACTCACTATGGCTACACCTTC. It translates to CASSKGQATHYGYTF.

The chain carries TRBV1 and TRBJ2-5. The J call may be wrong; the DNA end is better matched by TRBJ2-7. TRBV1 is a pseudogene segment. The CDR3 spans 15 residues. CDR3 coding DNA: TGCACCAGCAGCCAAGATGTCGGGCATTGGTACGAGCAGTACTTC. Encoded protein: CTSSQDVGHWYEQYF.

The chain carries TRBV30 and TRBJ2-1; tentative D call: TRBD2 (5 bases). This CDR3 is 14 amino acids long. V was pared by 2 bases and J by 4 bases, with 12 bases between. The germline CDR1 and CDR2 sequences are GTSNPN and SVGIG (reference sequence). CDR3 DNA sequence: TGTGCCTGGAGTCCCCCCCGGGGTTACAATGAGCAGTTCTTC. Its translation: CAWSPPRGYNEQFF.

This rearrangement joins TRBV15 to TRBJ1-4; D is unresolved. Trimming left V 0 bases short and J 7 bases short, with 12 bases between. Germline V gene sequence: CDR1 LNHNV, CDR2 YYDKDF (reference sequence). This CDR3 spans 15 amino acids. Written as DNA, the CDR3 is TGTGCCACCAGCAGAGATTGGAACAGCGGTGAAAAACTGTTTTTT. Residues: CATSRDWNSGEKLFF.

This clone was seen only once. V usage is TRBV19 and J usage is TRBJ1-5, with D tentatively TRBD1 (6 bases). The CDR3 is 13 amino acids. V lost 7 bases and J lost 7, with 14 bases in between. CDR1 LNHDA and CDR2 SQIVND come from the germline V gene (reference sequence). CDR3 protein: CASKARGGQPQHF. CDR3 DNA: TGTGCCAGTAAAGCCAGGGGAGGACAGCCCCAGCATTTT.

The chain employs TRBV6-5 and TRBJ1-2; 9 bases are a match to TRBD1. The germline gives CDR1 MNHEY, CDR2 SVGAGI. This CDR3 has 14 amino acids. V dropped 7 bases and J dropped 6; count of bases not matched to a gene: 9. The CDR3 reads CASTKPGTGHGYTF. The CDR3 coding sequence is TGTGCCAGCACCAAGCCGGGGACAGGGCATGGCTACACCTTC.

The chain links TRBV5-1 to TRBJ2-1, with 12 nucleotides matching TRBD2. J lost 7 bases, V lost 3 bases, and 11 bases had no gene match. Germline lookup yields CDR1 SGHRS and CDR2 YFSETQ. This CDR3 contains 17 residues. The CDR3 region has the DNA TGCGCCAGCAGCTGGCCCTCTAGCGGGGGGGCATTGAATGAGCAGTTCTTC. It yields the protein CASSWPSSGGALNEQFF.

This clone has only a few counts. The chain is built from TRBV6-5 and TRBJ2-7; 8 nucleotides align to TRBD2. Per the germline V gene, CDR1 is MNHEY and CDR2 is SVGAGI. CDR3 length: 14 residues. The trim removed 8 bases at V and 2 bases at J, leaving 8 bases unmatched. CDR3 sequence: CASRGAGGAYEQYF. The CDR3 nucleotides read TGTGCCAGCCGGGGTGCGGGGGGCGCCTACGAGCAGTACTTC.